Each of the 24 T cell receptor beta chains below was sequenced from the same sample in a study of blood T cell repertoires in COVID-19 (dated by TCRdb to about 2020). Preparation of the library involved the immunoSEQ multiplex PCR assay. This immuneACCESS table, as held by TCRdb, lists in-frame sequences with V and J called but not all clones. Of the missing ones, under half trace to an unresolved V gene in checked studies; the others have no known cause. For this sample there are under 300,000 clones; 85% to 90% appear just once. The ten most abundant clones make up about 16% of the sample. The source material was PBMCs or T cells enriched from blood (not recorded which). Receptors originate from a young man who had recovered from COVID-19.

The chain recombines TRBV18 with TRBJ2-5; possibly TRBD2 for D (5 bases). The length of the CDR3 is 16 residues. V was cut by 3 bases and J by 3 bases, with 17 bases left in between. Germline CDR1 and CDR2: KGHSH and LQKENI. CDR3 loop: CASSPLRSQTKETQYF. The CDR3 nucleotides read TGTGCCAGCTCACCCCTTCGGTCGCAGACTAAAGAGACCCAGTACTTC.

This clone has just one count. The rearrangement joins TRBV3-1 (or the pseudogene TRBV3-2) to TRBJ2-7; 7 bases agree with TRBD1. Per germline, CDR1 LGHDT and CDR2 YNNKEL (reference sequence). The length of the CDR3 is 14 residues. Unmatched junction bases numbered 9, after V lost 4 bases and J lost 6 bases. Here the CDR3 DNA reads TGTGCCAGCAGCCGAGGGACAGTTGGGCGCGAGCAGTACTTC. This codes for CASSRGTVGREQYF.

The CDR3 sequence: CASSETTWGGHQPQHF. The CDR3 DNA follows: TGTGCCAGCAGCGAAACAACCTGGGGGGGGCATCAGCCCCAGCATTTT. V gene TRBV25-1 combines with J gene TRBJ1-5, with a tentative D call TRBD1 (6 bases). The CDR3 totals 16 residues. The V gene lost 6 bases and the J gene lost 5 bases, with 20 bases spanning the gap. Germline lookup yields CDR1 MGHDK and CDR2 SYGVNS.

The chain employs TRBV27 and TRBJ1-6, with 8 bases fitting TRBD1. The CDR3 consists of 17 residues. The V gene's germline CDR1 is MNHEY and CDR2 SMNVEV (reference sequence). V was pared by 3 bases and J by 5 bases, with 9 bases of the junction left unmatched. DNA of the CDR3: TGTGCCAGCAGTTTCCTCAAAACGACAGGGGATAATTCACCCCTCCACTTT. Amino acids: CASSFLKTTGDNSPLHF.

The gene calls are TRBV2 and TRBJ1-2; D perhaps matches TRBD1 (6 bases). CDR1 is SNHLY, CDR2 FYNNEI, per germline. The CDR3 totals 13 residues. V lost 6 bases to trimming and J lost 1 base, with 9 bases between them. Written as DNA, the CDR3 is TGTGCCAGCAGGCAGGGGCTTAACTATGGCTACACCTTC. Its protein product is CASRQGLNYGYTF.

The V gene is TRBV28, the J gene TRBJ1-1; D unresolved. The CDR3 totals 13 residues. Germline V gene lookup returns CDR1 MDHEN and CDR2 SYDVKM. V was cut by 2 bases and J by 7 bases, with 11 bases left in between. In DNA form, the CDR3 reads TGTGCCAGCAGTTTAAACTGGTTTCTTGAAGCTTTCTTT. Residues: CASSLNWFLEAFF.

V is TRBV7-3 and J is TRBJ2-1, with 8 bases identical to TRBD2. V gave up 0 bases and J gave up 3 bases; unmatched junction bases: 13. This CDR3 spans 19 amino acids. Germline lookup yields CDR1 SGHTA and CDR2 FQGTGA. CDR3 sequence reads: CASSLTGGQGSGNYNEQFF. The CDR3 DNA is TGTGCCAGCAGCTTAACGGGGGGTCAGGGTAGCGGGAACTACAATGAGCAGTTCTTC.

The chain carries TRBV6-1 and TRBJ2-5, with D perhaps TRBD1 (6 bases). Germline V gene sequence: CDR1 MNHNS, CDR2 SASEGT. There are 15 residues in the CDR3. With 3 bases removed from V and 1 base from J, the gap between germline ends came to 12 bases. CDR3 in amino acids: CASSDAGTTQETQYF. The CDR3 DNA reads TGTGCCAGCAGTGACGCCGGGACAACCCAAGAGACCCAGTACTTC.

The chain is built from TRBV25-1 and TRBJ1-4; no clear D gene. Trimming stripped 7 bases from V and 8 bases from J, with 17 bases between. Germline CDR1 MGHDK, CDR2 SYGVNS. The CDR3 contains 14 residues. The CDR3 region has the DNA TGTGCCAGCACCGACGGGGTTATAAACGAAAAACTGTTTTTT. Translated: CASTDGVINEKLFF.

The CDR3 here is CASSLTGLAPEAFF. The CDR3 DNA is TGTGCCAGCAGCCTCACAGGGCTAGCCCCTGAAGCTTTCTTT. The chain combines TRBV14 with TRBJ1-1; a weak D match, TRBD1 (6 bases). Deletions cut 4 bases from V and 6 bases from J, with 15 bases between. The CDR3 totals 14 residues. Germline V lookup: CDR1 SGHDN, CDR2 FVKESK.

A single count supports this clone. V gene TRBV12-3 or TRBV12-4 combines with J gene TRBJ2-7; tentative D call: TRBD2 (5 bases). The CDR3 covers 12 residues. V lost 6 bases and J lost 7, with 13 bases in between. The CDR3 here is CASRRDLREQYF. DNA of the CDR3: TGTGCCAGCAGGAGGGATCTGAGGGAGCAGTACTTC.

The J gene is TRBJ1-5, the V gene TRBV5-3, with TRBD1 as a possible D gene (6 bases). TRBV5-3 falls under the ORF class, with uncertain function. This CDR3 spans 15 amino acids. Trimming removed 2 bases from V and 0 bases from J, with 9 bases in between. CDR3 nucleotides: TGTGCCAGAAGCTTTAGGGGGAATAGCAATCAGCCCCAGCATTTT. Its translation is CARSFRGNSNQPQHF.

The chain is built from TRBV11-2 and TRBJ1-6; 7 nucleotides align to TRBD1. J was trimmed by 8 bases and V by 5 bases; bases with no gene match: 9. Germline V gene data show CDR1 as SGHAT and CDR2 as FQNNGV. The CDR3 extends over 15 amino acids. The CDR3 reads CASSLTGDIDSPLHF. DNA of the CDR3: TGTGCCAGCAGCCTCACAGGGGATATTGATTCACCCCTCCACTTT.

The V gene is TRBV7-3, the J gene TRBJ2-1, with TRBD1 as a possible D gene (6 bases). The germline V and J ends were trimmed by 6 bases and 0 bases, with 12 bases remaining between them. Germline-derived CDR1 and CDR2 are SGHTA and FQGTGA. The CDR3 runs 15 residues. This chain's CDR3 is CASRTGTLSYNEQFF. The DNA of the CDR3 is TGTGCCAGCAGGACCGGGACACTCTCCTACAATGAGCAGTTCTTC.

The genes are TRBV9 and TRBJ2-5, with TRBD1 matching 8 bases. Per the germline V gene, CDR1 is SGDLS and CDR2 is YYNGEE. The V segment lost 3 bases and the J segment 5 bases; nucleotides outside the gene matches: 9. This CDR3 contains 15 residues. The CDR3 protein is CASSGRTGQVETQYF. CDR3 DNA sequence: TGTGCCAGCAGCGGACGGACAGGGCAGGTGGAGACCCAGTACTTC. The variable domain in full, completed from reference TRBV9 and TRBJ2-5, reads DSGVTQTPKHLITATGQRVTLRCSPRSGDLSVYWYQQSLDQGLQFLIQYYNGEERAKGNILERFSAQQFPDLHSELNLSSLELGDSALYFCASSGRTGQVETQYFGPGTRLLVL.

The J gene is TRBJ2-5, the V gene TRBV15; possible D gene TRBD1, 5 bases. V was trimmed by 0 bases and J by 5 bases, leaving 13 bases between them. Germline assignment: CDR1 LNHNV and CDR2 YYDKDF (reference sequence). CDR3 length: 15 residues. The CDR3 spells CATSRDIGVGETQYF. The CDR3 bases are TGTGCCACCAGCAGAGATATAGGGGTCGGGGAGACCCAGTACTTC.

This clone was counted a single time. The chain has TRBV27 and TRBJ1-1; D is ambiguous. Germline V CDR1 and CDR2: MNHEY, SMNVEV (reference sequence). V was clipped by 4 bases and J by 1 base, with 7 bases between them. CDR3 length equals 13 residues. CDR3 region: CASSWSGNTEAFF. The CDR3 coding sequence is TGTGCCAGCAGTTGGTCAGGGAACACTGAAGCTTTCTTT.

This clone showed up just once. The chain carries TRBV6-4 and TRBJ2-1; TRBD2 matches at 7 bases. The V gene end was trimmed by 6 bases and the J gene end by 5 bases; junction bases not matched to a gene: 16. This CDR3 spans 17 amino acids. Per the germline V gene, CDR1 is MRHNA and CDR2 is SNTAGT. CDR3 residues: CASRPVALGEGDNEQFF. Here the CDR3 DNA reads TGTGCCAGCAGACCCGTAGCCTTAGGGGAGGGCGACAATGAGCAGTTCTTC.

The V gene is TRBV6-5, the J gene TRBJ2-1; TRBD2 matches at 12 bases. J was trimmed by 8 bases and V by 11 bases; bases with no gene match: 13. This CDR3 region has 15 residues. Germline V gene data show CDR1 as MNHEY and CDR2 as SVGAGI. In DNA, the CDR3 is TGTGCCTCCAAGCTAGGGACTAGCGGGTCCCATGAGCAGTTCTTC. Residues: CASKLGTSGSHEQFF.

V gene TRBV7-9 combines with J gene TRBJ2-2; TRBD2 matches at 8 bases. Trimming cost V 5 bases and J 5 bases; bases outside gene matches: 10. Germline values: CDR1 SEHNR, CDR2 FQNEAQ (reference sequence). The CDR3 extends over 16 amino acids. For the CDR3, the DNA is TGTGCCAGCAGCCCCCGTGACGGGGGGGCTACCGGGGAGCTGTTTTTT. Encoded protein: CASSPRDGGATGELFF.

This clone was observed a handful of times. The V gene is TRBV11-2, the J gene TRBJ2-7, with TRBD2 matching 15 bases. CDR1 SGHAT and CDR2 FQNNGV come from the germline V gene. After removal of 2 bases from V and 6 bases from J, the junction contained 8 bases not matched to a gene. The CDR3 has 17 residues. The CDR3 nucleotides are TGTGCCAGCAGCTTATATTCCCCGGGACTAGCGGGAGGCGAGCAGTACTTC. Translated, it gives CASSLYSPGLAGGEQYF.

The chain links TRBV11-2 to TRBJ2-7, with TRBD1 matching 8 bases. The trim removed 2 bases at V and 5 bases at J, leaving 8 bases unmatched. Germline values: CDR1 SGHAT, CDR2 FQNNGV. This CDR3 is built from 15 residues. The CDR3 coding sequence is TGTGCCAGCAGCTTATACACAGGGGGGCCCAACGAGCAGTACTTC. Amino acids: CASSLYTGGPNEQYF.

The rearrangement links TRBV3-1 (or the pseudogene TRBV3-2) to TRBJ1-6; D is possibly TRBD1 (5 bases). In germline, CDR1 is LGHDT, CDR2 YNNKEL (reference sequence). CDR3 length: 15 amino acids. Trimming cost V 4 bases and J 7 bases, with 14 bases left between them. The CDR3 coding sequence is TGTGCCAGCAGCCGCCGAAGGCAGGGAAATTCACCCCTCCACTTT. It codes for CASSRRRQGNSPLHF.

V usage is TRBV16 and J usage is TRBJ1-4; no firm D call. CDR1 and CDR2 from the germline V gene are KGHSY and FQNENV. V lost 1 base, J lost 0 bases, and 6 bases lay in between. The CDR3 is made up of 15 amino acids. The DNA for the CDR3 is TGTGCCAGCAGCCAATTGTCTACAACTAATGAAAAACTGTTTTTT. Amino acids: CASSQLSTTNEKLFF.